A single sample is the source of the 5 T cell receptor beta chains below, sequenced in a study of human T cells and chemical hapten exposure. TCRdb reanalysed the RACE reads using MiXCR and keeps one entry per CDR3 protein. The sample comprises about 190,000 distinct CDR3 sequences, more than 20% of which are singletons, and over 2% rests with the top ten. Documented time point: patch test 3, about 24 weeks after DPC sensitization. Noted treatment: therapeutic diphenylcyclopropenone sensitization with weekly scalp DPC. The starting material was whole blood, obtained in connection with sensitization to the hapten diphenylcyclopropenone (DPC). The receptors come from a woman in her forties with alopecia areata. Some clones in this sample may be carry-over from other donors' samples.

The chain joins TRBV20-1 to TRBJ2-1; TRBD2 agrees at 10 bases. V trimming: 0 bases; J trimming: 2 bases; junction bases outside the gene matches: 16. The CDR3 has 20 residues. Germline V CDR1 and CDR2: DFQATT, SNEGSKA (reference sequence). This CDR3 is CSARDLLSSGSRSAYNEQFF. CDR3 sequence (DNA): TGCAGTGCTAGAGATCTCTTGTCTAGCGGGAGTCGGTCAGCCTACAATGAGCAGTTCTTC.

The rearrangement uses TRBV10-3 and TRBJ2-3; 7 nucleotides line up with TRBD1. The J segment lost 4 bases and the V segment lost 3 bases, leaving 4 bases of the junction unmatched. CDR1 and CDR2 from the germline V gene are ENHRY and SYGVKD. The CDR3 totals 14 residues. CDR3 nucleotides: TGTGCCATCAGTGAACCCACAGGGGCAGATACGCAGTATTTT. Amino acid sequence: CAISEPTGADTQYF.

The genes are TRBV7-2 and TRBJ2-3; 12 nucleotides match TRBD2. Trimming cost V 2 bases and J 1 base; bases outside gene matches: 7. CDR3 length: 18 residues. Germline assignment: CDR1 SGHTA and CDR2 FQGNSA. CDR3 region: CASSLRTSGTSRTDTQYF. The CDR3 DNA is TGTGCCAGCAGCTTACGGACTAGCGGGACCTCACGCACAGATACGCAGTATTTT.

This clonotype has more than one count but fewer than ten. This chain links TRBV10-3 with TRBJ2-5, with TRBD2 matching over 8 bases. The CDR3 runs 15 residues. The junction had 8 bases not matched to a gene; V was cut back by 4 bases and J by 4 bases. CDR1 ENHRY and CDR2 SYGVKD come from the germline V gene. DNA for the CDR3: TGTGCCATCAGTGGCGGGGGGAAGTTCTCAGAGACCCAGTACTTC. This encodes CAISGGGKFSETQYF.

Many counts were recorded for this clonotype. Its ends do not fully match the called genes, so a read error is possible. The V call is TRBV28, the J call TRBJ2-7; 11 nucleotides align to TRBD1. The CDR3 length is 15 residues. The V gene's germline CDR1 is MDHEN and CDR2 SYDVKM. CDR3 DNA: TGTGCCAGCAGCCCCCCCGGGACAGGGGGGATGTACTTTATATTC. Translating it yields CASSPPGTGGMYFIF.